These 18 T cell receptor beta chains originate from one sample sequenced in a study of vaccination and CD4 T cells after COVID-19. This sample's treatment: roughly 10-day PBMC culture with coronavirus spike peptide pools or control peptides (ViraFEST assay). The antigens of these receptors remain unknown. The Oncomine TCR Beta short-read assay was applied to DNA of cultured CD4+ T cells. One entry per CDR3 protein, called by TCRdb with MiXCR from the PCR reads. The sample includes under 20,000 distinct CDR3 sequences, approximately 71% seen only once; the top ten take about 20%. Sequenced: CD4+ T cells from blood, cultured in vitro. The receptors here all came from a human donor who had recovered from COVID-19.

The V call is TRBV11-2, the J call TRBJ2-5; D might be TRBD2 (5 bases). Germline-derived CDR1 and CDR2 are SGHAT and FQNNGV. This CDR3 is built from 12 residues. Trimming took off 3 bases at V and 5 bases at J, with 7 bases between the two ends. CDR3 sequence (DNA): TGTGCCAGCAGCTTTAGGAGGGAGACCCAGTACTTC. Its protein is CASSFRRETQYF.

There are a few counts of this clonotype. The V call is TRBV4-3, the J call TRBJ2-2, with TRBD2 identical over 8 bases. Looked up from germline, CDR1 is LGHNA and CDR2 is YSLEER. CDR3 length equals 15 residues. V lost 4 bases, J lost 6 bases, and 7 bases stayed unmatched. CDR3 coding DNA: TGCGCCAGCAGCCGAGTGGGGACTAGGGCCGGGGAGCTGTTTTTT. Translated, it gives CASSRVGTRAGELFF.

By share, this clonotype counts as large. The chain employs TRBV6-2 or TRBV6-3 and TRBJ1-6, with D possibly matching TRBD1 (5 bases). There are 15 residues in the CDR3. Germline V gene data show CDR1 as MNHEY and CDR2 as SVGEGT. Trimming removed 6 bases from V and 7 bases from J, with 16 bases in between. Written as DNA, the CDR3 is TGTGCCAGCAGCCCGTTTCCCGCAGGGAATTCACCCCTCCACTTT. Translation gives CASSPFPAGNSPLHF.

The rearrangement joins TRBV20-1 to TRBJ2-1; possibly TRBD1 or TRBD2 for D (5 bases each). V shed 0 bases and J shed 0 bases, with 12 bases lying between them. Germline V gives CDR1 DFQATT, CDR2 SNEGSKA (reference sequence). CDR3 length: 16 residues. CDR3 bases: TGCAGTGCTAGAGATCTCGTGGGGGTCTCCTACAATGAGCAGTTCTTC. Translating it yields CSARDLVGVSYNEQFF.

This sequence joins TRBV24-1 and TRBJ2-1; D is unresolved. Germline CDR1 KGHDR, CDR2 SFDVKD. The CDR3 totals 13 residues. Trimming shortened V by 6 bases and J by 1 base, and 6 bases separated the two germline ends. The DNA for the CDR3 is TGTGCCACCAGTTACAAATCCTACAATGAGCAGTTCTTC. Protein product: CATSYKSYNEQFF.

The chain links TRBV7-6 to TRBJ2-7, with a tentative D call TRBD2 (5 bases). V lost 2 bases to trimming and J lost 0 bases, with 11 bases between them. CDR1 is SGHVS, CDR2 FNYEAQ, per germline. The CDR3 is 15 amino acids. CDR3 DNA sequence: TGTGCCAGCAGCTTACAAACGGGGAGCTCCTACGAGCAGTACTTC. Encoded protein: CASSLQTGSSYEQYF.

In its sample, this clonotype is large (0.1 to 1%). The genes are TRBV7-2 and TRBJ1-3, with 7 bases matching TRBD1. The CDR3 covers 15 residues. The V gene's germline CDR1 is SGHTA and CDR2 FQGNSA. The trim removed 5 bases at V and 2 bases at J, leaving 6 bases unmatched. The CDR3 is CASSPYGTAGNTIYF. CDR3 nucleotide sequence: TGTGCCAGCAGCCCCTACGGGACAGCTGGAAACACCATATATTTT.

In DNA form, the CDR3 reads TGTGCCAGCAGTAACAGGGTGTATGGCTACACCTTC. Residues: CASSNRVYGYTF. This chain joins TRBV28 and TRBJ1-2; D possibly corresponds to TRBD1 (6 bases). The V end was cut by 5 bases, the J end by 5 bases, with 9 bases between. The CDR3 spans 12 residues. Germline V lookup: CDR1 MDHEN, CDR2 SYDVKM.

The chain joins TRBV6-2 or TRBV6-3 to TRBJ1-5; D possibly corresponds to TRBD1 (5 bases). V dropped 6 bases and J dropped 2 bases, with 14 bases sitting between them. This CDR3 spans 15 amino acids. Germline V gene sequence: CDR1 MNHEY, CDR2 SVGEGT. The CDR3 nucleotides are TGTGCCAGCAGCCGCGTTGGGGGTGGCAATCAGCCCCAGCATTTT. This gives the protein CASSRVGGGNQPQHF.

This clonotype was found once. The chain recombines TRBV28 with TRBJ2-3, with unresolved D. Germline lookup yields CDR1 MDHEN and CDR2 SYDVKM. The CDR3 runs to 12 residues. Trimming stripped 6 bases from V and 11 bases from J, with 15 bases between. CDR3 amino acids: CASSPPGLGQYF. In DNA form, the CDR3 reads TGTGCCAGCAGCCCTCCCGGGCTAGGGCAGTATTTT.

This rearrangement joins TRBV28 to TRBJ1-1; D uncertain. V was cut by 2 bases and J by 4 bases, with 5 bases left in between. CDR3 length: 12 residues. Germline values: CDR1 MDHEN, CDR2 SYDVKM. The CDR3 nucleotides are TGTGCCAGCAGTTTAAGAGGCACTGAAGCTTTCTTT. As protein: CASSLRGTEAFF.

Only one count was recorded for this clonotype. This chain links TRBV21-1 with TRBJ2-1. TRBV21-1 is recorded as a pseudogene. The CDR3 has 13 residues. CDR3 protein: CARTRSLYNEQFF. In DNA, the CDR3 is TGTGCCAGAACCCGGAGCTTGTACAATGAGCAGTTCTTC.

This sequence joins TRBV7-2 and TRBJ2-2; D is perhaps TRBD1 or TRBD2 (5 bases each). The germline CDR1 and CDR2 sequences are SGHTA and FQGNSA. The CDR3 is made up of 14 amino acids. The germline V and J ends were trimmed by 1 base and 4 bases, with 7 bases remaining between them. The CDR3 sequence is CASSLVGGTGELFF. CDR3 bases: TGTGCCAGCAGCTTAGTTGGGGGCACCGGGGAGCTGTTTTTT.

CDR3 coding DNA: TGTGCCTGGTCAGGAACACCCTATGGCTACACCTTC. Its translation: CAWSGTPYGYTF. This chain links TRBV30 with TRBJ1-2; D is unclear. Germline CDR1 is GTSNPN and CDR2 is SVGIG (reference sequence). V gave up 5 bases and J gave up 4 bases, with 11 bases separating them. The CDR3 consists of 12 residues.

The V gene is TRBV11-3, the J gene TRBJ1-2; no definite D call. The CDR3 has 11 amino acids. The ends were cut back, 5 bases at V and 8 bases at J, with 9 bases in the middle. The germline V gene has CDR1 SGHNT and CDR2 YENEEA. This CDR3 reads CASSLGSGYTF. The CDR3 nucleotides read TGTGCCAGCAGCCTCGGTTCCGGCTACACCTTC.

The chain couples TRBV6-1 to TRBJ1-1, with D possibly TRBD1 on 5 matching bases. The CDR3 loop spans 13 amino acids. Germline loops: CDR1 MNHNS, CDR2 SASEGT. V shed 8 bases and J shed 1 base, with 11 bases lying between them. In DNA, the CDR3 is TGTGCCAGCGGGACCATTCCGAACACTGAAGCTTTCTTT. This gives the protein CASGTIPNTEAFF.

The chain links TRBV18 to TRBJ1-2; D is perhaps TRBD1 (6 bases). Germline CDR1 is KGHSH and CDR2 is LQKENI. The CDR3 covers 14 residues. Deletions cut 4 bases from V and 6 bases from J, with 15 bases between. The CDR3 DNA sequence: TGTGCCAGCTCACGTTCAGGGGAGCGGAATGGCTACACCTTC. Amino acids: CASSRSGERNGYTF.

The chain combines TRBV18 with TRBJ2-3; TRBD2 matches 9 bases. The V and J ends lost 3 bases and 5 bases, in that order; junction bases with no gene match: 12. There are 17 residues in the CDR3. Germline CDR1 and CDR2: KGHSH and LQKENI. The CDR3 DNA follows: TGTGCCAGCTCACCCCGGATGGGTAGCGGGAGTTTAGATACGCAGTATTTT. It codes for CASSPRMGSGSLDTQYF.